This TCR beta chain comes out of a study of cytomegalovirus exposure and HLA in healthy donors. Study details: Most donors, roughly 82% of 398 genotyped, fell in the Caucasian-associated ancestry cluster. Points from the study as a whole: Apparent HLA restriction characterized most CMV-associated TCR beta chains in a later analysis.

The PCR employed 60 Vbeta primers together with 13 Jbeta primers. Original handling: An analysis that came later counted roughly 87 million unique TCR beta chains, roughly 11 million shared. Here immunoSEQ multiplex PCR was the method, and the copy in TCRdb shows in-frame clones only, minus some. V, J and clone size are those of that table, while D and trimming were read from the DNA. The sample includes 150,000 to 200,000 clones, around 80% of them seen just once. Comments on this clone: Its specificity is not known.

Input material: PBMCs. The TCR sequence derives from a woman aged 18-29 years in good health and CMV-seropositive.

CDR3 bases: TGTGCCAGCAGTCCCGGGACTAGCGGGGCAGATACGCAGTATTTT. Translation gives CASSPGTSGADTQYF. J is TRBJ2-3 and V is TRBV2, with TRBD2 matching 13 bases. This CDR3 region has 15 residues. CDR1 is SNHLY and CDR2 is FYNNEI in the germline V gene. Trimming took 5 bases from V and 4 from J; bases not matched to a gene: 3.